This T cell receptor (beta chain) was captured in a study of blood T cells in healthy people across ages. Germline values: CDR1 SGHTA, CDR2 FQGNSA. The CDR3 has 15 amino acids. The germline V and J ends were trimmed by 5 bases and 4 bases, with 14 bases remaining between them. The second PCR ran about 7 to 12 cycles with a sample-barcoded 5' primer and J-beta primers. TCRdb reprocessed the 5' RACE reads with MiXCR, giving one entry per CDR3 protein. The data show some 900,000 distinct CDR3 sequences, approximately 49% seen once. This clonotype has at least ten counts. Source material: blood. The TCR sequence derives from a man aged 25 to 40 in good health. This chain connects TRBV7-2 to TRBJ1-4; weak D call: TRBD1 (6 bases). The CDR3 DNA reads TGTGCCAGCAGCCCCGGGGGCGTGGGTAATGAAAAACTGTTTTTT. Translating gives CASSPGGVGNEKLFF.